Each of the 17 T cell receptor beta chains below was sequenced from the same sample in a study of T cell responses to AZD1222 COVID-19 vaccine. Repertoires were generated with immunoSEQ multiplex PCR, while TCRdb's copy carries only in-frame clones and drops some. This sample has about 120,000 clones, with around 91% found just once. Material: peripheral blood, obtained on day 0 of AZD1222 vaccination. These receptor sequences come from an adult in good health.

V gene TRBV19 combines with J gene TRBJ1-3; 9 positions agree with TRBD1. The CDR3 has 17 amino acids. The trim removed 9 bases at V and 3 bases at J, leaving 15 bases unmatched. From germline, CDR1 is LNHDA and CDR2 SQIVND (reference sequence). The CDR3 bases are TGTGCCAGCACGGGCCCCGCTACAGGGGGCCTTGGAAACACCATATATTTT. Its translation: CASTGPATGGLGNTIYF.

The rearrangement links TRBV27 to TRBJ1-6; D remains ambiguous. The CDR3 extends over 12 amino acids. Between the trimmed V and J ends, which lost 5 bases and 9 bases, there was a span of 8 bases. Germline CDR1 MNHEY, CDR2 SMNVEV (reference sequence). The CDR3 loop is CASSEIGSPLHF. The CDR3, as DNA: TGTGCCAGCAGTGAGATCGGTTCACCCCTCCACTTT.

The V call is TRBV6-2 or TRBV6-3, the J call TRBJ1-6, with D perhaps TRBD1 (6 bases). Germline V gives CDR1 MNHEY, CDR2 SVGEGT. CDR3 length equals 14 residues. Deletions cut 2 bases from V and 13 bases from J, with 15 bases between. The CDR3 spells CASSYPMDRGPLHF. The CDR3 DNA reads as TGTGCCAGCAGTTACCCAATGGACAGAGGGCCCCTCCACTTT.

The rearrangement joins TRBV28 to TRBJ1-2, with TRBD1 identical over 7 bases. This CDR3 contains 17 residues. V dropped 5 bases and J dropped 4; count of bases not matched to a gene: 16. Germline CDR1 is MDHEN and CDR2 is SYDVKM. The DNA for the CDR3 is TGTGCCAGCAGTCCCCCCGGGACAGAAATGACGGCCTATGGCTACACCTTC. This translates into CASSPPGTEMTAYGYTF.

The chain couples TRBV15 to TRBJ1-2, with unresolved D. Trimming removed 0 bases from V and 3 bases from J, with 8 bases in between. The CDR3 runs to 14 residues. Per germline, CDR1 LNHNV and CDR2 YYDKDF (reference sequence). CDR3 nucleotides: TGTGCCACCAGCAGAGATAGAGGGTACTATGGCTACACCTTC. Residues: CATSRDRGYYGYTF. The full variable domain, its missing parts supplied by reference TRBV15 and TRBJ1-2, is DAMVIQNPRYQVTQFGKPVTLSCSQTLNHNVMYWYQQKSSQAPKLLFHYYDKDFNNEADTPDNFQSRRPNTSFCFLDIRSPGLGDTAMYLCATSRDRGYYGYTFGSGTRLTVV.

The chain has TRBV19 and TRBJ2-5; D gene ambiguous. The CDR3 is made up of 12 amino acids. CDR1 LNHDA and CDR2 SQIVND come from the germline V gene (reference sequence). Trimming cost V 4 bases and J 4 bases, with 7 bases left between them. This CDR3 is CASSRPGETQYF. The CDR3, as DNA: TGTGCCAGTAGTAGACCCGGAGAGACCCAGTACTTC.

This clone was detected a few times. The V call is TRBV30, the J call TRBJ1-5; D unclear. This CDR3 has 12 residues. Germline CDR1 and CDR2: GTSNPN and SVGIG (reference sequence). Trimming took off 0 bases at V and 7 bases at J, with 7 bases between the two ends. CDR3 residues: CAWSVQRQPQHF. The CDR3 region has the DNA TGTGCCTGGAGTGTACAAAGGCAGCCCCAGCATTTT.

The rearrangement links TRBV7-8 to TRBJ2-7, with D perhaps TRBD2 (7 bases). Between the trimmed V and J ends, which lost 5 bases and 3 bases, there was a span of 17 bases. The V gene's germline CDR1 is SGHVS and CDR2 FQNEAQ. This CDR3 is 15 amino acids long. The CDR3 nucleotides read TGTGCCAGCAGCCGAGGGGGGGCAGGGAACTACGAGCAGTACTTC. It specifies CASSRGGAGNYEQYF.

The chain recombines TRBV30 with TRBJ1-2, with 9 bases matching TRBD1. The CDR3 has 15 residues. Germline lookup yields CDR1 GTSNPN and CDR2 SVGIG (reference sequence). The V segment lost 1 base and the J segment 6 bases; nucleotides outside the gene matches: 9. CDR3 nucleotide sequence: TGTGCCTGGAGTGACCCCAAGACAGGGGGTAATGGCTACACCTTC. Translating it yields CAWSDPKTGGNGYTF. The entire variable domain, with the rest obtained from reference TRBV30 and TRBJ1-2, is as follows: SQTIHQWPATLVQPVGSPLSLECTVEGTSNPNLYWYRQAAGRGLQLLFYSVGIGQISSEVPQNLSASRPQDRQFILSSKKLLLSDSGFYLCAWSDPKTGGNGYTFGSGTRLTVV.

This clone was detected only a few times. The chain links TRBV21-1 to TRBJ1-5. TRBV21-1 constitutes a pseudogene. This CDR3 has 14 amino acids. CDR3 region: CAPGTGHSNQPQHF. The CDR3 DNA sequence: TGTGCGCCCGGAACCGGGCATAGCAATCAGCCCCAGCATTTT.

V and J are TRBV27 and TRBJ1-5; D gene ambiguous. Trimming stripped 0 bases from V and 6 bases from J, with 6 bases between. CDR3 length: 13 amino acids. Germline-derived CDR1 and CDR2 are MNHEY and SMNVEV (reference sequence). The CDR3 DNA is TGTGCCAGCAGTTTATCGTCGGTTCAGCCCCAGCATTTT. Translating gives CASSLSSVQPQHF.

V and J are TRBV6-2 or TRBV6-3 and TRBJ2-1; 8 bases match TRBD1. Germline loops: CDR1 MNHEY, CDR2 SVGEGT. The ends lost 5 bases at V and 9 bases at J; junction bases unmatched: 15. This CDR3 spans 16 amino acids. The CDR3 nucleotides are TGTGCCAGCAGTCGCCGGACAGGGACGACGAGTAGTGAGCAGTTCTTC. Protein sequence: CASSRRTGTTSSEQFF.

The rearrangement links TRBV27 to TRBJ1-4; D gene unclear. In germline, CDR1 is MNHEY, CDR2 SMNVEV (reference sequence). This CDR3 comprises 17 residues. The V end lost 5 bases, the J end lost 8 bases, and 24 bases lay between the germline ends. The CDR3 loop reads CASSPRSSMGSREKLFF. DNA for the CDR3: TGTGCCAGCAGTCCAAGATCATCGATGGGTAGTCGGGAAAAACTGTTTTTT.

The chain has TRBV19 and TRBJ1-3; 7 bases agree with TRBD1. Germline CDR1 and CDR2: LNHDA and SQIVND (reference sequence). There are 16 residues in the CDR3. The V gene end was trimmed by 7 bases and the J gene end by 3 bases; junction bases not matched to a gene: 12. CDR3 sequence: CASNLLGRDSGNTIYF. In DNA form, the CDR3 reads TGTGCCAGTAATCTCCTGGGACGGGACAGTGGAAACACCATATATTTT.

The rearrangement links TRBV19 to TRBJ1-2, with D unresolved. Germline values: CDR1 LNHDA, CDR2 SQIVND (reference sequence). V dropped 3 bases and J dropped 0 bases, with 5 bases sitting between them. The CDR3 consists of 13 residues. The CDR3 protein is CASSMYANYGYTF. CDR3 bases: TGTGCCAGTAGTATGTACGCTAACTATGGCTACACCTTC. The whole variable domain, filled in from reference TRBV19 and TRBJ1-2, reads DGGITQSPKYLFRKEGQNVTLSCEQNLNHDAMYWYRQDPGQGLRLIYYSQIVNDFQKGDIAEGYSVSREKKESFPLTVTSAQKNPTAFYLCASSMYANYGYTFGSGTRLTVV.

J is TRBJ2-2 and V is TRBV19; D possibly matches TRBD1 or TRBD2 (6 bases each). The CDR3 has 15 amino acids. Germline V gene sequence: CDR1 LNHDA, CDR2 SQIVND (reference sequence). The ends were cut back, 8 bases at V and 3 bases at J, with 16 bases in the middle. CDR3 DNA sequence: TGTGCCAGTCGAACTCGGGGGCTGGACACCGGGGAGCTGTTTTTT. Translating it yields CASRTRGLDTGELFF.

The chain recombines TRBV28 with TRBJ2-7, with TRBD1 identical over 7 bases. Germline V gene data show CDR1 as MDHEN and CDR2 as SYDVKM. This CDR3 contains 15 residues. The ends lost 6 bases at V and 5 bases at J; junction bases unmatched: 13. CDR3 amino acids: CASRLFGQASHEQYF. The CDR3 nucleotides are TGTGCCAGCAGGCTTTTCGGACAGGCGTCCCACGAGCAGTACTTC.